Listed below are T cell receptor beta chains from one sample, sequenced in a study of blood T cell repertoires in COVID-19. TCRdb's copy holds only in-frame clones and misses some; the assay was immunoSEQ multiplex PCR. The table has tens of thousands of clones, 85% to 90% seen once. The sample was peripheral blood. Receptors originate from a human donor with active COVID-19. The donor label of this sample is uncertain. Both conserved end residues are part of each CDR3. D genes are given only for firm matches. Clone size is given for some rows only: seen once, a few or many times, or a class if the clone is expanded.

>TRBJ2-3|TRBD2|NA|TRBV19
CASSPRLARPDTQYF
TGTGCCAGTAGTCCGCGACTAGCCCGACCAGATACGCAGTATTTT
>TRBJ2-7|NA|once|TRBV5-5
CASSKGDLTYEQYF
TGTGCCAGCAGCAAAGGGGACTTGACCTACGAGCAGTACTTC
>TRBJ1-2|TRBD1|NA|TRBV30
CAWSVLGTGYYGYTF
TGTGCCTGGAGTGTACTCGGGACAGGGTACTATGGCTACACCTTC
>TRBJ2-3|NA|NA|TRBV5-6
CASSVGGTDTQYF
TGTGCCAGCAGCGTCGGGGGCACAGATACGCAGTATTTT
>TRBJ1-2|NA|NA|TRBV20-1
CSANDRYGYTF
TGCAGTGCTAACGACAGATATGGCTACACCTTC
>TRBJ2-3|NA|NA|TRBV9
CASSPSGSTDTQYF
TGTGCCAGCAGCCCCTCGGGGAGCACAGATACGCAGTATTTT
>TRBJ2-1|TRBD2|NA|TRBV27
CASSPQAGGGNEQFF
TGTGCCAGCAGTCCCCAAGCGGGAGGTGGCAATGAGCAGTTCTTC
>TRBJ1-4|NA|NA|TRBV29-1
CSVGGATNEKLFF
TGCAGCGTTGGGGGAGCAACTAATGAAAAACTGTTTTTT
>TRBJ2-3|NA|NA|TRBV4-2
CASSPKGGGSNTDTQYF
TGTGCCAGCAGCCCCAAGGGCGGGGGCTCCAACACAGATACGCAGTATTTT
>TRBJ2-7|NA|NA|TRBV5-1
CASTQLRGPYEQYF
TGCGCCAGCACCCAGCTGCGGGGACCCTACGAGCAGTACTTC
>TRBJ2-1|TRBD2|few|TRBV27
CASTHRGGGGDEQFF
TGTGCCAGCACCCATCGAGGCGGGGGAGGTGATGAGCAGTTCTTC